The 12 T cell receptor beta chains reported below all come from one sample, sequenced in a study of shared clonotypes between healthy human individuals. Sequenced by immunoSEQ multiplex PCR; TCRdb stores in-frame clones only, minus some. The table has roughly 2.2 million clones, under 95% seen once. What was sequenced was naive CD4+ T cells from PBMCs. Described subset: CD45RA+ positively selected. Receptors originate from a man aged 18 to 30 in good health. Some clones in this sample may be carry-over from other donors' samples.

On this clone: This sample includes further DNA sequences coding for the same CDR3. This chain joins TRBV6-5 and TRBJ1-2; tentatively, D is TRBD1 (5 bases). Germline values: CDR1 MNHEY, CDR2 SVGAGI. The germline V and J ends were trimmed by 8 bases and 4 bases, with 11 bases remaining between them. The CDR3 extends over 12 amino acids. The CDR3 loop is CASRTGTYGYTF. In DNA, the CDR3 is TGTGCCAGCCGGACGGGGACCTATGGCTACACCTTC.

The table lists this clone with a few counts. Other nucleotide sequences in the sample specify the same CDR3. V usage is TRBV9 and J usage is TRBJ1-1; weak D call: TRBD1 (6 bases). V dropped 0 bases and J dropped 1 base, with 7 bases sitting between them. Germline V gives CDR1 SGDLS, CDR2 YYNGEE. The CDR3 consists of 14 residues. The CDR3 here is CASSVEGQNTEAFF. As DNA, the CDR3 is TGTGCCAGCAGCGTAGAGGGACAGAACACTGAAGCTTTCTTT.

This chain connects TRBV9 to TRBJ1-1; 10 nucleotides match TRBD1. Trimming removed 3 bases from V and 11 bases from J; junction bases left unmatched: 10. CDR3 length equals 14 residues. Germline assignment: CDR1 SGDLS and CDR2 YYNGEE. The CDR3 sequence: CASSAGQGSNLAFF. In DNA form, the CDR3 reads TGTGCCAGCAGCGCGGGACAGGGGAGTAATCTGGCTTTCTTT.

This chain joins TRBV5-6 and TRBJ2-3; tentatively, D is TRBD1 (5 bases). The CDR3 covers 15 residues. The germline CDR1 and CDR2 sequences are SGHDT and YYEEEE. The germline V and J ends were trimmed by 4 bases and 2 bases, with 14 bases remaining between them. This CDR3 reads CASSPLQGHTDTQYF. CDR3 DNA: TGTGCCAGCAGCCCCCTTCAGGGCCACACAGATACGCAGTATTTT. The whole variable domain, filled in from reference TRBV5-6 and TRBJ2-3, reads DAGVTQSPTHLIKTRGQQVTLRCSPKSGHDTVSWYQQALGQGPQFIFQYYEEEERQRGNFPDRFSGHQFPNYSSELNVNALLLGDSALYLCASSPLQGHTDTQYFGPGTRLTVL.

V usage is TRBV19 and J usage is TRBJ2-3; a weak D match, TRBD1 (6 bases). The CDR3 has 14 residues. The germline V gene encodes CDR1 LNHDA and CDR2 SQIVND (reference sequence). Trimming stripped 4 bases from V and 2 bases from J, with 10 bases between. The CDR3 reads CASSRDKNTDTQYF. The CDR3 DNA reads as TGTGCCAGTAGTAGGGACAAGAACACAGATACGCAGTATTTT.

The genes are TRBV7-3 and TRBJ2-1, with 8 nucleotides matching TRBD2. The CDR3 contains 14 residues. Germline V CDR1 and CDR2: SGHTA, FQGTGA. V was pared by 2 bases and J by 10 bases, with 7 bases of the junction left unmatched. DNA for the CDR3: TGTGCCAGCAGCTTATATGGGACTAGAGGCGAGCAGTTCTTC. This translates into CASSLYGTRGEQFF.

This clone has only one observation. The V call is TRBV5-8, the J call TRBJ2-3, with 9 bases that match TRBD1. V dropped 0 bases and J dropped 4; count of bases not matched to a gene: 9. Germline V CDR1 and CDR2: SGHTS, YDEGEE. This CDR3 comprises 17 residues. For the CDR3, the DNA is TGTGCCAGCAGCTTGGGTCCGGGACAGGGATTTCCAGATACGCAGTATTTT. Residues: CASSLGPGQGFPDTQYF.

The rearrangement links TRBV6-1 to TRBJ2-7; the D is unclear. Germline V gene sequence: CDR1 MNHNS, CDR2 SASEGT. The CDR3 spans 14 residues. Trimming took 3 bases from V and 3 from J, leaving 12 bases between them. The CDR3 spells CASSDSGYYYEQYF. The CDR3 DNA reads TGTGCCAGCAGTGATAGTGGATATTACTACGAGCAGTACTTC.

V usage is TRBV19 and J usage is TRBJ2-7, with D unclear. Germline V gene data show CDR1 as LNHDA and CDR2 as SQIVND (reference sequence). V dropped 4 bases and J dropped 0 bases, with 13 bases sitting between them. The CDR3 runs 15 residues. The CDR3 loop is CASSTRWANSYEQYF. CDR3 sequence (DNA): TGTGCCAGTAGTACGAGATGGGCCAACTCCTACGAGCAGTACTTC.

The genes are TRBV7-2 and TRBJ2-7; possible D gene TRBD1, 6 bases. The CDR3 loop spans 15 amino acids. Germline V CDR1 and CDR2: SGHTA, FQGNSA. V was trimmed by 5 bases and J by 2 bases, leaving 16 bases between them. The CDR3 region is CASSVGPGATYEQYF. The CDR3 DNA is TGTGCCAGCAGCGTGGGCCCAGGGGCTACCTACGAGCAGTACTTC.

Regarding this clone: Other nucleotide sequences from this sample produce the same CDR3. The genes are TRBV20-1 and TRBJ2-7; D gene unclear. CDR3 size: 11 residues. Germline values: CDR1 DFQATT, CDR2 SNEGSKA (reference sequence). V shed 3 bases and J shed 2 bases, with 5 bases lying between them. CDR3 DNA: TGCAGTGCTAGTGGCCCCTACGAGCAGTACTTC. Translating gives CSASGPYEQYF.

The J gene is TRBJ1-2, the V gene TRBV11-2; tentative D call: TRBD1 (5 bases). V lost 0 bases, J lost 6 bases, and 11 bases lay in between. The CDR3 extends over 14 amino acids. The germline V gene encodes CDR1 SGHAT and CDR2 FQNNGV. The CDR3 loop is CASSLDRGRDGYTF. The CDR3 nucleotides read TGTGCCAGCAGCTTAGATCGGGGCAGGGATGGCTACACCTTC.